This TCR beta chain was captured in a study of T cells after yellow fever vaccination. Study-level information: Fractions of low cell number were prepared using SMART-Seq v4 Ultra Low Input.

V was clipped by 5 bases and J by 2 bases; unmatched bases: 8. This CDR3 is 15 amino acids long. Germline V gene lookup returns CDR1 SGHTA and CDR2 FQGNSA. The study's findings and limits: Abundant clonotypes from the bulk population could contaminate FACS-sorted repertoires. Shared CD4/CD8 clonotypes were a small share, likely from convergent recombination.

Template-switching 5'RACE yielded the TCR cDNA; a universal primer site and UMIs were added in the process. In TCRdb, the 5' RACE reads were re-called with MiXCR into one record per CDR3 protein. The table shows nearly 550,000 distinct CDR3 sequences, with less than 20% occurring only once. This clonotype was observed a handful of times. Its antigen is not known. The TCR was taken from a man aged 30 to 45 who received the YFV17D yellow fever vaccine. The chain carries TRBV7-2 and TRBJ2-7, with TRBD1 identical over 8 bases. The material sequenced was PBMCs, taken 15 days after the yellow fever booster vaccination. CDR3 loop: CASSRGGTGTYEQYF. The CDR3, as DNA: TGTGCCAGCAGCCGCGGCGGGACAGGAACCTACGAGCAGTACTTC.